These T cell receptor beta chains were read from a single sample in a study of T cell responses to AZD1222 COVID-19 vaccine. TCRdb keeps only in-frame clones here, not all; method: immunoSEQ multiplex PCR. This sample has some 120,000 clones, with 80% to 90% found just once. Here the sequenced sample was peripheral blood, taken 28 days after the second AZD1222 dose. Receptors were obtained from an adult who received the AZD1222 COVID-19 vaccine. The CDR3 runs from the conserved cysteine through the conserved F or W. A D gene is named only where the DNA matches it firmly. Size tells how often a clone was seen (once, few, many) or the class of an expanded clone, and some rows leave it out.

d_gene,v_gene,j_gene,abundance,CDR3aa,CDR3nt
.,TRBV5-1,TRBJ1-3,.,CASSFRQVDSGNTIYF,TGCGCCAGCAGCTTCCGACAGGTGGACTCTGGAAACACCATATATTTT
TRBD1,TRBV5-6,TRBJ1-5,.,CASSLGQGHQPQHF,TGTGCCAGCAGCCTGGGACAGGGGCATCAGCCCCAGCATTTT
.,TRBV5-1,TRBJ2-5,.,CASHRGGVNQETQYF,TGCGCCAGCCACCGTGGCGGGGTGAACCAAGAGACCCAGTACTTC
.,TRBV18,TRBJ2-1,.,CASSPDLGGNSYNEQFF,TGTGCCAGCTCACCGGATTTGGGCGGAAACTCCTACAATGAGCAGTTCTTC
.,TRBV30,TRBJ1-3,.,CAWSVRSSGNTIYF,TGTGCCTGGAGTGTACGTAGCTCTGGAAACACCATATATTTT
.,TRBV13,TRBJ2-3,.,CASSLGYRSRSTDTQYF,TGTGCCAGCAGCTTAGGGTACCGAAGTCGAAGCACAGATACGCAGTATTTT
.,TRBV6-5,TRBJ2-1,.,CASSYGGYNEQFF,TGTGCCAGCAGTTACGGCGGGTACAATGAGCAGTTCTTC
.,TRBV5-1,TRBJ1-4,few,CASSLELGGSNEKLFF,TGCGCCAGCAGCTTGGAATTGGGGGGATCTAATGAAAAACTGTTTTTT
.,TRBV11-2,TRBJ2-3,.,CASRNAARDRAQYF,TGTGCCAGCCGGAACGCGGCGAGGGATCGGGCGCAGTATTTT
TRBD2,TRBV13,TRBJ2-5,.,CASSSSGTDQETQYF,TGTGCCAGCAGCTCCAGCGGGACCGACCAAGAGACCCAGTACTTC
TRBD1,TRBV11-2,TRBJ1-1,.,CASSKNDRADTEAFF,TGTGCCAGCAGCAAAAACGACAGGGCGGACACTGAAGCTTTCTTT
.,TRBV5-1,TRBJ1-3,.,CASSPLAPSSGNTIYF,TGCGCCAGCAGCCCTCTCGCGCCGAGCTCTGGAAACACCATATATTTT
TRBD1,TRBV5-1,TRBJ2-1,.,CASSERQGVLRSYNEQFF,TGCGCCAGCAGCGAAAGACAGGGGGTATTGAGGTCCTACAATGAGCAGTTCTTC
.,TRBV6-5,TRBJ1-5,.,CASRHTIRNQPQHF,TGTGCCAGCAGGCACACAATCAGGAATCAGCCCCAGCATTTT
.,TRBV18,TRBJ1-1,once,CASSPREAGDWGTEAFF,TGTGCCAGCTCACCAAGAGAAGCGGGGGACTGGGGCACTGAAGCTTTCTTT
.,TRBV18,TRBJ2-3,.,CASSGLDTQYF,TGTGCCAGCTCCGGATTGGATACGCAGTATTTT
.,TRBV6-2/TRBV6-3,TRBJ2-5,.,CASSNMRGTETQYF,TGTGCCAGCAGCAACATGAGGGGTACTGAGACCCAGTACTTC
.,TRBV5-1,TRBJ2-3,.,CASKKTPTDTQYF,TGCGCCAGTAAGAAAACCCCCACAGATACGCAGTATTTT
TRBD2,TRBV7-9,TRBJ2-3,.,CASSLSGSAADTQYF,TGTGCCAGCAGCTTAAGCGGGAGCGCGGCAGATACGCAGTATTTT
.,TRBV7-2,TRBJ1-5,few,CASSESSNQPQHF,TGTGCCAGCAGCGAGAGTAGCAATCAGCCCCAGCATTTT
TRBD1,TRBV24-1,TRBJ2-3,.,CATSAAPGQGAYTDTQYF,TGTGCCACCAGTGCAGCCCCGGGACAGGGGGCTTACACAGATACGCAGTATTTT
.,TRBV18,TRBJ1-4,.,CASSPPGVNEKLFF,TGTGCCAGCTCACCCCCAGGGGTCAATGAAAAACTGTTTTTT
.,TRBV2,TRBJ1-2,.,CASSGDHNYGYTF,TGTGCCAGCAGTGGGGACCATAACTATGGCTACACCTTC
.,TRBV5-4,TRBJ1-2,.,CASSFGDPRGYGYTF,TGTGCCAGCAGCTTTGGGGACCCGCGCGGCTATGGCTACACCTTC
.,TRBV10-3,TRBJ2-7,.,CAIGRAGAHLFYEQYF,TGTGCCATCGGCCGGGCGGGGGCGCACCTTTTCTACGAGCAGTACTTC
.,TRBV6-1,TRBJ2-7,.,CASSDGHREGEQYF,TGTGCCAGCAGTGACGGGCACAGGGAAGGAGAGCAGTACTTC
.,TRBV4-3,TRBJ1-3,.,CASSQDRAGRAGNTIYF,TGCGCCAGCAGCCAAGATCGGGCAGGGAGGGCTGGAAACACCATATATTTT
.,TRBV30,TRBJ1-5,.,CAWSVSGSNQPQHF,TGTGCCTGGAGTGTAAGTGGTAGCAATCAGCCCCAGCATTTT
TRBD2,TRBV11-2,TRBJ2-5,once,CASSTTSGSWETQYF,TGTGCCAGCAGTACGACTAGCGGGAGTTGGGAGACCCAGTACTTC
.,TRBV30,TRBJ2-5,.,CAWNQGGRETQYF,TGTGCCTGGAATCAGGGCGGGCGAGAGACCCAGTACTTC
.,TRBV28,TRBJ1-2,.,CASSRDGSNYGYTF,TGTGCCAGCAGTCGAGACGGTTCTAACTATGGCTACACCTTC
TRBD1,TRBV20-1,TRBJ1-2,.,CSASETGGINYGYTF,TGCAGTGCTAGTGAGACAGGGGGCATTAACTATGGCTACACCTTC
TRBD1,TRBV10-2,TRBJ1-2,.,CASSSGTADFYGYTF,TGCGCCAGCAGCTCCGGGACAGCAGATTTCTATGGCTACACCTTC
TRBD1,TRBV6-5,TRBJ1-2,.,CASRRTGGDYGYTF,TGTGCCAGCAGGAGGACAGGGGGTGACTATGGCTACACCTTC
.,TRBV6-5,TRBJ1-5,.,CASTGPNSNQPQHF,TGTGCCAGCACGGGACCCAATAGCAATCAGCCCCAGCATTTT
TRBD1,TRBV4-1,TRBJ1-2,once,CASSQARTGAGYGYTF,TGCGCCAGCAGCCAGGCTCGAACAGGGGCCGGCTATGGCTACACCTTC